The source of this TCR beta chain is a study of CD8+ T cells in alopecia areata. It was cDNA, reverse transcribed from extracted RNA, that served as the sequencing template. The assay was immunoSEQ multiplex PCR, and TCRdb's table has in-frame clones only and misses some. The sample comprises over 200,000 clones, roughly 57% of which are singletons, and more than 0.4% rests with the top ten. This CDR3 has 15 residues. V gave up 6 bases and J gave up 5 bases, with 17 bases separating them. Germline V gene lookup returns CDR1 LNHDA and CDR2 SQIVND (reference sequence). This clonotype originated in a human donor with alopecia areata. The chain couples TRBV19 to TRBJ1-5; TRBD1 might be the D (5 bases). The material sequenced was CD4+ T cells sorted from blood, taken at week 0. The CDR3 region has the DNA TGTGCCAGTAGCAAGGGCAGGGAGGTATATCAGCCCCAGCATTTT. It specifies CASSKGREVYQPQHF.